This T cell receptor (beta chain) was obtained from a study of blood T cell repertoires in COVID-19. Study details: The cDNA or gDNA used as material had been derived from T cells, B-cell-depleted T cells, or PBMCs.

TCRdb's table, derived via immunoSEQ multiplex PCR, lists solely in-frame clones and lacks some. The table records approximately 240,000 clones, around 85% of them present only once. CDR1 is SGHRS and CDR2 is YFSETQ in the germline V gene. CDR3 size: 16 residues. Trimming stripped 3 bases from V and 3 bases from J, with 15 bases between. The V and J genes are TRBV5-1 and TRBJ2-2; D is perhaps TRBD1 (6 bases). The sample taken for sequencing was peripheral blood. This TCR was recovered from a woman aged 35 to 49 with active or convalescent COVID-19. The CDR3 DNA sequence: TGCGCCAGCAGCTCCCGAGAGGGGGTGGACACCGGGGAGCTGTTTTTT. It codes for CASSSREGVDTGELFF. The whole variable domain, remainder taken from reference TRBV5-1 and TRBJ2-2, is KAGVTQTPRYLIKTRGQQVTLSCSPISGHRSVSWYQQTPGQGLQFLFEYFSETQRNKGNFPGRFSGRQFSNSRSEMNVSTLELGDSALYLCASSSREGVDTGELFFGEGSRLTVL.